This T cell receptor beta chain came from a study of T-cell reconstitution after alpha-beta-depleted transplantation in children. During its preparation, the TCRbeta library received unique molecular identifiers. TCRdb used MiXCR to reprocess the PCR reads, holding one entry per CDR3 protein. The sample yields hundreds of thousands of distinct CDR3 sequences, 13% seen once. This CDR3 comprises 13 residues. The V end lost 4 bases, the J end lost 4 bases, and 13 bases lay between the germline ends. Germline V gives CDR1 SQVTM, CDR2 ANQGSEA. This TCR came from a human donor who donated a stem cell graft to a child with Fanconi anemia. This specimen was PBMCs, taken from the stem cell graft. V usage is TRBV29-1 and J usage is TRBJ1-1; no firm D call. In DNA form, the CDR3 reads TGCAGCGTTGCCCAGTTCGATGGCACTGAAGCTTTCTTT. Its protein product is CSVAQFDGTEAFF.